Below, one TCR beta chain is given with its context. Its specificity is not known. This CDR3 is built from 18 residues. With 4 bases clipped from V and 4 bases from J, the junction kept 19 bases outside the gene matches. Germline V gene lookup returns CDR1 DFQATT and CDR2 SNEGSKA (reference sequence). The data were obtained in a study of blood T cells in healthy people across ages. About the study: Capture via template switching afforded approximately one barcoded beta molecule per two T cells. Study-level points and caveats: The fall in TCR beta diversity per million T cells was roughly linear with age. The unsorted PBMCs prevented any conclusive comparison of naive versus antigen-experienced cells.

For the second PCR, which ran for roughly 6 to 11 cycles, a sample-barcoded 5' primer and a J-beta primer mix were used. MiXCR was run by TCRdb on the 5' RACE reads, yielding one entry per CDR3 protein. The repertoire has about 1 million distinct CDR3 sequences, 40% to 55% of them found once; the top ten carry approximately 19%. Donors ranged from about 6 to 95 years old and were healthy Caucasians in Russia. The sample was blood. The origin of this receptor is an older woman in good health. The chain uses TRBV20-1 and TRBJ2-5; 9 positions agree with TRBD2. The CDR3 coding sequence is TGCAGTGCTAAAAGGCTCCGCGGGGGGGCCCAAGGGATAGAGACCCAGTACTTC. Translation gives CSAKRLRGGAQGIETQYF.